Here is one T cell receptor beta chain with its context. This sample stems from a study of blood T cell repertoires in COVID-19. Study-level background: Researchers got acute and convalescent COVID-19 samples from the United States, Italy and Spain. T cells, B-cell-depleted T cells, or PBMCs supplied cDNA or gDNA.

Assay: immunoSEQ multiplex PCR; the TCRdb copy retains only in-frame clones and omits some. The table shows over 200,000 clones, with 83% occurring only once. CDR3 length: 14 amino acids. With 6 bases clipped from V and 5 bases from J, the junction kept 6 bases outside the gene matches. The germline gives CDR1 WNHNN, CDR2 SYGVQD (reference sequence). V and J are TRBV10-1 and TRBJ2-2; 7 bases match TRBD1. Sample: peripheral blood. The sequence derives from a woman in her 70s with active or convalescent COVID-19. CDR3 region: CASSPNRGTGELFF. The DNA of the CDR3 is TGCGCCAGCAGCCCGAACAGGGGAACCGGGGAGCTGTTTTTT.